This T cell receptor (beta chain) was identified during a study of OX40 agonist ivuxolimab in advanced cancers. At the level of the study: The dose-escalation cohort was roughly 83% male, with a mean age of around 60 years, ranging about 23 to 79. Study observations and caveats: Expanded clones were, on average, more numerous in CD8+ T cells than in CD4+.

Patients who had autoimmune disease history or got systemic immunosuppression were left out. On this clone: Antigen: not known.

CDR3 length equals 14 residues. Between the trimmed V and J ends, which lost 2 bases and 7 bases, there was a span of 15 bases. The germline V gene encodes CDR1 SGDLS and CDR2 YYNGEE. TCRdb's table, derived via immunoSEQ multiplex PCR, lists solely in-frame clones and lacks some. The sample comprises over 85,000 clones, roughly 87% of which are singletons, and around 1.5% rests with the top ten. Material: CD4+ or CD8+ T cells sorted from blood, obtained in a trial of the OX40 agonist ivuxolimab. The V call is TRBV9, the J call TRBJ1-2; a weak D match, TRBD1 (5 bases). The sequence was collected from an adult with an advanced solid tumor such as melanoma, head and neck, liver or kidney cancer. Here the CDR3 reads CASSVSIGAGGYTF. The CDR3 region has the DNA TGTGCCAGCAGCGTTTCGATAGGGGCCGGTGGCTACACCTTC.